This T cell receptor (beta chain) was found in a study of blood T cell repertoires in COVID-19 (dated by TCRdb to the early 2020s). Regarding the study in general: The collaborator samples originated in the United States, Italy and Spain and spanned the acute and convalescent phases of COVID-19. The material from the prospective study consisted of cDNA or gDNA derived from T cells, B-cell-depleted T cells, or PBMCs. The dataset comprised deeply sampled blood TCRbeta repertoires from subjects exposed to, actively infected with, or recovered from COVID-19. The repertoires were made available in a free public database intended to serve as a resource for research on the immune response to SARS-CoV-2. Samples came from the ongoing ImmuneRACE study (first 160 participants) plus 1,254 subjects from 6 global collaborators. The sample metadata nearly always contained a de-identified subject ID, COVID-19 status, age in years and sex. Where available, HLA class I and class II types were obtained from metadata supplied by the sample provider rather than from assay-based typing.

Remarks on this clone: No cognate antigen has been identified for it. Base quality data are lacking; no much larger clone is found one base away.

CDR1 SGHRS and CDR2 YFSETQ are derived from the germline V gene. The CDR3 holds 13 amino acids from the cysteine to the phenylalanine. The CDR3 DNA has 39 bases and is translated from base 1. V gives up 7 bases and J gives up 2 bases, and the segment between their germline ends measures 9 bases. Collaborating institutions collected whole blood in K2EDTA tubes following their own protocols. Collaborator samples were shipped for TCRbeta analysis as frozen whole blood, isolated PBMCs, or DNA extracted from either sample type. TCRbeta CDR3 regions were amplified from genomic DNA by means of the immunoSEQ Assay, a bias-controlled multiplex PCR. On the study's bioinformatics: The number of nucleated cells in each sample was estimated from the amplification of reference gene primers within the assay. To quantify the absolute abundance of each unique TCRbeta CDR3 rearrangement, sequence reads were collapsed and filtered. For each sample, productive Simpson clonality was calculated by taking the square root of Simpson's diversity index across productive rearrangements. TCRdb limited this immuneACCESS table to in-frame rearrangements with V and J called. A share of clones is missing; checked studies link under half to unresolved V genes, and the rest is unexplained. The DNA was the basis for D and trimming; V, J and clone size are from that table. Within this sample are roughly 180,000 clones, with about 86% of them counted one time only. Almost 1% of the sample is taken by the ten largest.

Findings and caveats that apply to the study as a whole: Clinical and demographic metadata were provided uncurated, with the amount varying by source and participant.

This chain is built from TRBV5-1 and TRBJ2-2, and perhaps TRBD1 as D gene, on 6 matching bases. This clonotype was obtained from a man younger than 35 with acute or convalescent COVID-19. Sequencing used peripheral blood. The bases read TGCGCCAGCCAGGGGCCCAACACCGGGGAGCTGTTTTTT. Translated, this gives CASQGPNTGELFF.